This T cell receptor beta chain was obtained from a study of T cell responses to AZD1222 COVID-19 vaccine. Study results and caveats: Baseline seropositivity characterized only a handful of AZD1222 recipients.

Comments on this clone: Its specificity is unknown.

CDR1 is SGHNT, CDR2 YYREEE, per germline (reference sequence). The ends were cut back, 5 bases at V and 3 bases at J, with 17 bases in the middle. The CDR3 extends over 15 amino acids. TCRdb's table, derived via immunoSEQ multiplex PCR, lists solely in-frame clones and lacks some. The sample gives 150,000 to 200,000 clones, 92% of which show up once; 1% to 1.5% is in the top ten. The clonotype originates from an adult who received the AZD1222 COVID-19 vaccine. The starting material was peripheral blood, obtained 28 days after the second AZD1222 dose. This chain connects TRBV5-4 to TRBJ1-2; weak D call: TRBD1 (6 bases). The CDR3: CASREGGGLDYGYTF. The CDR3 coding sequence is TGTGCCAGCAGAGAGGGGGGGGGCTTAGACTATGGCTACACCTTC. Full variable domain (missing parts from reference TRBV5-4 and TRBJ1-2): ETGVTQSPTHLIKTRGQQVTLRCSSQSGHNTVSWYQQALGQGPQFIFQYYREEENGRGNFPPRFSGLQFPNYSSELNVNALELDDSALYLCASREGGGLDYGYTFGSGTRLTVV.